The present TCR beta chain was sequenced within a study of cytotoxic CD8 clonotypes in ibrutinib-treated CLL. At the level of the study: The authors obtained response samples at a median of approximately 12 months of treatment, range 6 to 36.

The V and J ends lost 5 bases and 10 bases, in that order; junction bases with no gene match: 2. Per the germline V gene, CDR1 is SGHNT and CDR2 is YENEEA. CDR3 length: 11 amino acids. Sequencing was designed to attain a depth spanning 1 in 200,000 to 1 in 1 million T cells. The repertoire was sequenced with immunoSEQ multiplex PCR; TCRdb's copy has only in-frame clones and lacks some. The table includes tens of thousands of clones, more than 75% detected once. The TCR sequence derives from a human donor with chronic lymphocytic leukemia. V is TRBV11-3 and J is TRBJ2-1, with 7 bases aligning to TRBD2. The sequencing used PBMCs, collected after 12 months of ibrutinib treatment. The CDR3 sequence: CASSNSGEQFF. CDR3 nucleotide sequence: TGTGCCAGCAGCAATAGCGGGGAGCAGTTCTTC.